This entry features one T cell receptor beta chain sequence. The data were taken from a study of blood T cell repertoires in COVID-19. Study in general: COVID-19 samples collected from the United States, Italy and Spain covered acute and convalescent phases. Nucleic acid was either cDNA or gDNA, and it came from T cells, B-cell-depleted T cells, or PBMCs.

In germline, CDR1 is DFQATT, CDR2 SNEGSKA (reference sequence). V was trimmed by 3 bases and J by 8 bases, leaving 8 bases between them. The CDR3 covers 11 residues. The method was immunoSEQ multiplex PCR; TCRdb's version includes in-frame clones alone and lacks a portion of them. The sample holds 59,000 or so clones; about 84% are singletons and the top ten take 6.5% to 8.5%. Sequencing was done on a sample of peripheral blood. The sequence was obtained from a man aged 60 to 69 with acute or convalescent COVID-19. This sequence joins TRBV20-1 and TRBJ1-5; no firm D call. Written as DNA, the CDR3 is TGCAGTGCTAGTAACGGGGAGCCCCAGCATTTT. This translates into CSASNGEPQHF.